These T cell receptor beta chains were read from a single sample in a study of blood T cell repertoires in COVID-19. Profiled with immunoSEQ multiplex PCR; TCRdb holds only in-frame clones, not every one. The sample has about 330,000 clones, around nine tenths seen once. The sample comprised PBMCs or T cells enriched from blood (not recorded which). The origin of the receptors is a man aged 25-45 years who had recovered from COVID-19. CDR3s include the opening cysteine and the closing phenylalanine or tryptophan. The D gene is left open where the match is weak.

J gene	D gene	V gene	CDR3 DNA	CDR3 protein
TRBJ2-1	.	TRBV19	TGTGCCAGTAGTATTGGGGGGGGCGAGTTTGGTGAGCAGTTCTTC	CASSIGGGEFGEQFF
TRBJ1-2	TRBD1	TRBV14	TGTGCCAGCAGCCGGGACAGGGCTAACTATGGCTACACCTTC	CASSRDRANYGYTF
TRBJ1-4	TRBD1	TRBV30	TGTGCCTGGAGACAGGGGGCTGGAAAACTGTTTTTT	CAWRQGAGKLFF
TRBJ1-1	TRBD1	TRBV27	TGTGCCAGCAGACGGACAGGGACTGAAGCTTTCTTT	CASRRTGTEAFF
TRBJ1-1	.	TRBV4-2	TGTGCCAGCAGCCAAGTTAGAGACACTGAAGCTTTCTTT	CASSQVRDTEAFF
TRBJ2-1	TRBD1	TRBV19	TGTGCCAGTAGACCAAACAGGGGAGCGAACAGCAATGAGCAGTTCTTC	CASRPNRGANSNEQFF
TRBJ2-7	TRBD2	TRBV9	TGTGCCAGCAGCCGGACTAGCCGGTCTTACGAGCAGTACTTC	CASSRTSRSYEQYF
TRBJ2-7	.	TRBV7-9	TGTGCCAGCAGCTTTGGGAGCTCCTACGAGCAGTACTTC	CASSFGSSYEQYF
TRBJ2-5	TRBD1	TRBV29-1	TGCAGCCACAGGGGGGATCAAGAGACCCAGTACTTC	CSHRGDQETQYF
TRBJ2-3	.	TRBV6-1	TGTGCCAGCAGTGAAGCTCAAGGGGGGGGCACAGATACGCAGTATTTT	CASSEAQGGGTDTQYF
TRBJ2-7	.	TRBV7-9	TGTGCCAGCAGCCCCGCCGGGGGTTGGGAGCAGTACTTC	CASSPAGGWEQYF
TRBJ2-5	.	TRBV5-4	TGTGCCAGCAGTTCGACTCGGACTCAAGAGACCCAGTACTTC	CASSSTRTQETQYF
TRBJ2-2	TRBD1	TRBV19	TGTGCCAGTAGTATGGGGACAGGGGTAATCGGGGAGCTGTTTTTT	CASSMGTGVIGELFF
TRBJ2-5	TRBD1	TRBV3-1/TRBV3-2	TGTGCCAGCAGCATTTTAGGATGGGACAGCCGCCAAGAGACCCAGTACTTC	CASSILGWDSRQETQYF
TRBJ2-3	TRBD2	TRBV5-1	TGCGCCAGCAGCGCGGGACTAGCGGGGGGGCCACGAGATACGCAGTATTTT	CASSAGLAGGPRDTQYF
TRBJ1-1	TRBD1	TRBV28	TGTGCCAGCAGTCTGACAGGGGCCAACACTGAAGCTTTCTTT	CASSLTGANTEAFF
TRBJ2-5	TRBD2	TRBV5-1	TGCGCCAGCAGCTTGAGAACAGCGGGGGGTGGAGAGACCCAGTACTTC	CASSLRTAGGGETQYF
TRBJ2-2	.	TRBV13	TGTGCCAGCAGCCCAAGACTAGACACCGGGGAGCTGTTTTTT	CASSPRLDTGELFF
TRBJ1-2	TRBD1	TRBV6-6	TGTGCCAGCAGTACGCGGGCGAAAGGGGGCTCTATTGGCTACACCTTC	CASSTRAKGGSIGYTF
TRBJ1-4	.	TRBV9	TGTGCCAGCAGCGTTTACTCGGGGGATGAAAAACTGTTTTTT	CASSVYSGDEKLFF